This TCR beta chain comes out of a study of blood T cell repertoires in COVID-19. Study background: Samples of COVID-19 (acute and convalescent) were obtained from the United States, Italy and Spain. Sources were T cells, B-cell-depleted T cells, or PBMCs; the material itself was cDNA or gDNA.

Sequencing used immunoSEQ multiplex PCR; TCRdb keeps in-frame clones, though not all of them. The sample has fewer than 350,000 clones; roughly 93% are singletons. With 3 bases clipped from V and 4 bases from J, the junction kept 10 bases outside the gene matches. Germline CDR1 and CDR2: LNHDA and SQIVND (reference sequence). This CDR3 has 16 amino acids. This clone came up once. Participants spanned ages about 18 to 95 years and resided in roughly 26 US areas. Assignment of participants to cohorts was predicated upon participant-reported clinical history. This sequence originates from a woman aged 40 to 50 with acute COVID-19. The rearrangement uses TRBV19 and TRBJ1-2; TRBD1 aligns across 8 bases. The specimen sequenced was PBMCs or T cells enriched from blood (not recorded which). CDR3 bases: TGTGCCAGTAGTATGACTGGGACAGGTCGACTCTATGGCTACACCTTC. Protein sequence: CASSMTGTGRLYGYTF.